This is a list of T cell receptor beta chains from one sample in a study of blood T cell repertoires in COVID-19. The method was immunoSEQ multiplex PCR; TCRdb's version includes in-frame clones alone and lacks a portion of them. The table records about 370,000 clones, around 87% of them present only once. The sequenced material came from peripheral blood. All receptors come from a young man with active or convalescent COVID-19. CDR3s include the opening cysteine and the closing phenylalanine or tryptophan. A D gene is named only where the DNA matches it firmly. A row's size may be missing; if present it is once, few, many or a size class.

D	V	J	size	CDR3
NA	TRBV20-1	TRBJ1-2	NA	CSASRTDGRYGYTF
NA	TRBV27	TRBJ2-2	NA	CASSFSTGELFF
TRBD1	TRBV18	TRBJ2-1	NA	CASSPRRTGTNEQFF
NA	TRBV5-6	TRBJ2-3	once	CASAPSQLTDTQYF
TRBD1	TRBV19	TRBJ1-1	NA	CASSIEWDSQAFF
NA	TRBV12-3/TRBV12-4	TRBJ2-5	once	CASSPDSWGTQYF
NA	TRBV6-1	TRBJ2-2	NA	CASSDISRNTGELFF
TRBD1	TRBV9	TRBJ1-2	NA	CASSDRGANYGYTF
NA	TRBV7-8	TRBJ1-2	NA	CASSSPENSYYGYTF
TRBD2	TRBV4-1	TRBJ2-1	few	CASSSQRGGYNEQFF
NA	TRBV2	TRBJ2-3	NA	CASSASHPSTDTQYF
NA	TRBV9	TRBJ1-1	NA	CASSAWGGTEAFF
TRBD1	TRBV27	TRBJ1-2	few	CASSPPGQGYGYTF
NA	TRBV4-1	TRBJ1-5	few	CASSQPHNRHNQPQHF
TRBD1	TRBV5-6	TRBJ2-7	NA	CASSLGDSPYEQYF
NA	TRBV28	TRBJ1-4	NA	CASSLVLRDEKLFF
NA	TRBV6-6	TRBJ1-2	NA	CASSQPGVFSGYTF
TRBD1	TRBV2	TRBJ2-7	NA	CARYDPRTGGNEQYF
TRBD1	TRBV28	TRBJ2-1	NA	CASSSPGGRINNEQFF
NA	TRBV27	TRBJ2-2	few	CASSLSGVIGPPGELFF
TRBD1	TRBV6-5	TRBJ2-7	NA	CASSSDRAYEQYF
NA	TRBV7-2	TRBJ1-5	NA	CASSLVAAYSNQPQHF
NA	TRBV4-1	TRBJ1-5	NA	CASSQVRTWQPQHF
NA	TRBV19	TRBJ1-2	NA	CASSIGYPGGYTF
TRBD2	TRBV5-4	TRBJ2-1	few	CASSLGGRAANEQFF
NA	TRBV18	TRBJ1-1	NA	CASSPKSRNTEAFF
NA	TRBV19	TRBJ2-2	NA	CASSTGQIPTGELFF
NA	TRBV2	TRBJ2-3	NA	CASSGQRDADTQYF